Detailed here is one T cell receptor (beta chain). The data derive from a study of blood T cell repertoires in COVID-19. Study-level information: Specimens from acute and convalescent COVID-19 originated in the United States, Italy and Spain. The cDNA or gDNA used as material had been derived from T cells, B-cell-depleted T cells, or PBMCs.

How the authors handled the data: Cell counts per sample came from amplifying reference gene primers. Clones were read by immunoSEQ multiplex PCR, and TCRdb kept only the in-frame ones, dropping some. The DNA gave D and trimming, while V, J and clone size come from that table. The profile shows 100,000 or so clones, roughly 90% of them singletons. This CDR3 has 15 amino acids. Germline trimming cut 4 bases from V and 7 bases from J; bases unmatched to any gene: 9. Germline CDR1 MNHEY, CDR2 SVGAGI. The sample was peripheral blood. The sequence came from a man aged 65 to 79 with acute or convalescent COVID-19. The chain has TRBV6-5 and TRBJ2-5; 10 positions agree with TRBD1. The CDR3 protein is CASSSLGQGYGTQYF. The DNA for the CDR3 is TGTGCCAGCAGTTCCCTGGGACAGGGGTACGGGACCCAGTACTTC.